This T cell receptor (beta chain) was identified during a study of identical twins. Whole-study results and caveats: Less excess twin sharing appeared in beta out-of-frame sequences.

This clonotype turned up a few times. Its antigen is not known. TCRdb reprocessed the 5' RACE reads via MiXCR and lists one record per CDR3 protein. The sample has 450,000 to 500,000 distinct CDR3 sequences; around 15% are singletons. The V end was cut by 2 bases, the J end by 6 bases, with 9 bases between. Germline V gene lookup returns CDR1 SGDLS and CDR2 YYNGEE. CDR3 length: 13 residues. This sample also belongs to another study, concerning yellow fever vaccine responses in identical twins. As that report states: Vaccine T cell responses of twins reportedly seemed partly convergent and partly personalized.

V is TRBV9 and J is TRBJ2-1, with D possibly matching TRBD2 (5 bases). The sequenced sample consisted of CD4+ T cells sorted from blood. This clonotype was obtained from a woman aged 18-35 years in good health. The CDR3 nucleotides are TGTGCCAGCAGCGTTGGTGAGGGCAATGAGCAGTTCTTC. Encoded protein: CASSVGEGNEQFF.